One and the same sample provided the 29 T cell receptor beta chains below, sequenced in a study of vaccination and CD4 T cells after COVID-19. Cultured CD4+ T cells had their DNA profiled by the Oncomine TCR Beta short-read assay. Each CDR3 protein gets one entry after TCRdb re-called the PCR reads with MiXCR. The sample holds around 13,000 distinct CDR3 sequences, 20% to 25% seen once. Treatment given: roughly 10-day PBMC culture with coronavirus spike peptide pools or control peptides (ViraFEST assay). Their antigens are not known. The sample was cultured CD4+ T cells from blood. The receptors originated from a human donor with COVID-19.

This clonotype has only one observation. The chain joins TRBV5-4 to TRBJ1-3; 7 bases agree with TRBD1. Germline-derived CDR1 and CDR2 are SGHNT and YYREEE (reference sequence). The J segment lost 4 bases and the V segment lost 3 bases, leaving 4 bases of the junction unmatched. The CDR3 length is 14 residues. In DNA form, the CDR3 reads TGTGCCAGCAGCTCGACAGGGTTCGGAAACACCATATATTTT. Amino acid sequence: CASSSTGFGNTIYF.

The J gene is TRBJ1-6, the V gene TRBV20-1; D remains unclear. V was cut by 6 bases and J by 6 bases, with 15 bases left in between. The germline V gene encodes CDR1 DFQATT and CDR2 SNEGSKA (reference sequence). The CDR3 runs to 14 residues. The CDR3 bases are TGCAGTGCCCGAGTCCAGGCGACTAATTCACCCCTCCACTTT. Protein: CSARVQATNSPLHF.

CDR3 loop: CSARDLERTYNEQFF. The CDR3 DNA sequence: TGCAGTGCTAGAGATCTCGAGAGAACCTACAATGAGCAGTTCTTC. The chain has TRBV20-1 and TRBJ2-1; no reliable D call. Germline assignment: CDR1 DFQATT and CDR2 SNEGSKA (reference sequence). Trimming took off 0 bases at V and 2 bases at J, with 11 bases between the two ends. This CDR3 comprises 15 residues.

This clonotype was counted a few times. This chain links TRBV6-1 with TRBJ2-7; 16 positions match TRBD2. The CDR3 has 17 amino acids. Germline V gene sequence: CDR1 MNHNS, CDR2 SASEGT. The V gene end was trimmed by 6 bases and the J gene end by 5 bases; junction bases not matched to a gene: 10. CDR3 nucleotides: TGTGCCAGCAGCAGAGGCGGGACTAGCGGGGGGGCTAACGAGCAGTACTTC. This gives the protein CASSRGGTSGGANEQYF.

This clonotype came up a few times. The J gene is TRBJ2-5, the V gene TRBV5-1, with a tentative D call TRBD2 (6 bases). V shed 4 bases and J shed 1 base, with 17 bases lying between them. The CDR3 length is 16 residues. Germline V gene lookup returns CDR1 SGHRS and CDR2 YFSETQ. CDR3 bases: TGCGCCAGCAGCAGCGGTGATTTGGGGGGCCAAGAGACCCAGTACTTC. It yields the protein CASSSGDLGGQETQYF.

This clonotype appeared once. The chain couples TRBV29-1 to TRBJ2-7, with a possible D match to TRBD1 (5 bases). CDR1 and CDR2 from the germline V gene are SQVTM and ANQGSEA. V lost 6 bases, J lost 2 bases, and 14 bases lay in between. There are 13 residues in the CDR3. The CDR3 spells CSVHQGRAYEQYF. CDR3 nucleotides: TGCAGCGTCCACCAGGGTCGGGCCTACGAGCAGTACTTC.

The rearrangement links TRBV10-3 to TRBJ1-4, with D possibly being TRBD1 (5 bases). CDR3 length equals 13 residues. The germline CDR1 and CDR2 sequences are ENHRY and SYGVKD. The V and J ends lost 6 bases and 8 bases respectively, with 13 bases between them. CDR3 protein: CAIRGTEGEKLFF. The CDR3 nucleotides read TGTGCCATCAGGGGGACCGAGGGGGAAAAACTGTTTTTT.

This clonotype was seen a handful of times. The genes are TRBV10-2 and TRBJ2-1; 12 bases are a match to TRBD2. Per the germline V gene, CDR1 is WSHSY and CDR2 is SAAADI. The CDR3 loop spans 17 amino acids. V lost 10 bases and J lost 7; bases outside the gene matches: 17. The CDR3 nucleotides read TGCGCCACCAAGGGGACTAGCGGGTCGACCCCCGGGAATGAGCAGTTCTTC. This translates into CATKGTSGSTPGNEQFF.

This clonotype was seen a few times. This sequence joins TRBV21-1 and TRBJ2-3; the table's D gene call, TRBD1, was not cross checked with the DNA. TRBV21-1 is flagged as a pseudogene. This CDR3 is 17 amino acids long. The CDR3 is CASRKVRNRGRADTQYF. In nucleotides, the CDR3 is TGTGCCAGCAGAAAAGTGCGAAACAGGGGGCGTGCAGATACGCAGTATTTT.

This clonotype was observed a handful of times. The chain joins TRBV7-2 to TRBJ1-1; TRBD1 might be the D (6 bases). Germline lookup yields CDR1 SGHTA and CDR2 FQGNSA. With 2 bases removed from V and 4 bases from J, the gap between germline ends came to 11 bases. CDR3 length: 14 amino acids. CDR3 protein: CASSLNRVGTEAFF. The CDR3 DNA follows: TGTGCCAGCAGCTTAAACAGGGTGGGCACTGAAGCTTTCTTT.

Concerning this clonotype: The CDR3 ends on some other residue instead of the conserved phenylalanine or tryptophan, so this is likely a read error. V usage is TRBV5-1 and J usage is TRBJ1-1; possibly TRBD1 for D (6 bases). V was trimmed by 4 bases and J by 3 bases, leaving 13 bases between them. Germline V lookup: CDR1 SGHRS, CDR2 YFSETQ. This CDR3 region has 14 residues. This chain's CDR3 is CASSPGHRDTEAFL. The CDR3 region has the DNA TGCGCCAGCAGCCCGGGACATAGAGACACTGAAGCTTTCTTA.

The chain joins TRBV10-1 to TRBJ2-2; D is perhaps TRBD1 or TRBD2 (5 bases each). Germline CDR1 is WNHNN and CDR2 is SYGVQD (reference sequence). Trimming removed 0 bases from V and 1 base from J, with 6 bases in between. The CDR3 runs to 15 residues. The CDR3 is CASSESGVNTGELFF. CDR3 bases: TGCGCCAGCAGTGAGTCGGGGGTGAACACCGGGGAGCTGTTTTTT.

By share, this clonotype ranks as medium-sized. This chain connects TRBV19 to TRBJ1-2, with D maybe TRBD1 (6 bases). Per germline, CDR1 LNHDA and CDR2 SQIVND (reference sequence). The length of the CDR3 is 13 residues. V lost 5 bases to trimming and J lost 2 bases, with 9 bases between them. The CDR3: CASSFQGNYGYTF. In nucleotides, the CDR3 is TGTGCCAGTAGTTTCCAGGGGAACTATGGCTACACCTTC.

The V and J genes are TRBV7-2 and TRBJ2-5, with D uncertain. Trimming stripped 4 bases from V and 9 bases from J, with 12 bases between. The CDR3 spans 12 residues. Germline assignment: CDR1 SGHTA and CDR2 FQGNSA. This CDR3 reads CASSSSTSSQYF. As DNA, the CDR3 is TGTGCCAGCAGCTCCTCCACGAGTTCCCAGTACTTC.

V and J are TRBV6-1 and TRBJ2-3; D possibly matches TRBD1 or TRBD2 (5 bases each). The length of the CDR3 is 11 residues. V dropped 6 bases and J dropped 8 bases, with 9 bases sitting between them. The V gene's germline CDR1 is MNHNS and CDR2 SASEGT. The CDR3 DNA reads as TGTGCCAGCAGCCAGGGACCTACGCAGTATTTT. Protein sequence: CASSQGPTQYF.

The CDR3 bases are TGTGCCAGCAGCTTTTCTGCCGGGGAGCTGTTTTTT. This gives the protein CASSFSAGELFF. The chain links TRBV11-3 to TRBJ2-2, with unresolved D. In germline, CDR1 is SGHNT, CDR2 YENEEA. Trimming shortened V by 3 bases and J by 6 bases, and 5 bases separated the two germline ends. This CDR3 is built from 12 residues.

This clonotype was detected only a few times. The V call is TRBV29-1, the J call TRBJ1-2; perhaps TRBD1 as D (6 bases). The CDR3 has 14 amino acids. CDR1 and CDR2 from the germline V gene are SQVTM and ANQGSEA. The ends were cut back, 3 bases at V and 4 bases at J, with 15 bases in the middle. In DNA form, the CDR3 reads TGCAGCGTTGATCGTAAGGGGGATGTCTATGGCTACACCTTC. Protein sequence: CSVDRKGDVYGYTF.

This clonotype was found a few times. V gene TRBV6-1 combines with J gene TRBJ2-7; TRBD1 is a possible D gene (7 bases). The CDR3 runs to 12 residues. Germline V gives CDR1 MNHNS, CDR2 SASEGT. Trimming took 7 bases from V and 6 from J, leaving 13 bases between them. CDR3 amino acids: CASTAQGGEQYF. CDR3 DNA sequence: TGTGCCAGCACCGCCCAGGGGGGCGAGCAGTACTTC.

The chain combines TRBV19 with TRBJ2-3; a possible D gene is TRBD2 (5 bases). The length of the CDR3 is 14 residues. Between the trimmed V and J ends, which lost 6 bases and 0 bases, there was a span of 10 bases. Per germline, CDR1 LNHDA and CDR2 SQIVND (reference sequence). The CDR3 bases are TGTGCCAGTAGGGAAGCGGCTAGCACAGATACGCAGTATTTT. Protein: CASREAASTDTQYF.

This chain connects TRBV19 to TRBJ2-2; D gene uncertain. Per germline, CDR1 LNHDA and CDR2 SQIVND (reference sequence). The CDR3 runs 11 residues. Trimming stripped 6 bases from V and 6 bases from J, with 5 bases between. DNA for the CDR3: TGTGCCAGTAGGAAGGCCGGGGAGCTGTTTTTT. This encodes CASRKAGELFF.

This clonotype was counted between two and nine times. The junction departs from the called germline gene at one end, perhaps through a read error. The CDR3 bases are TGCAGTGCTAGAGATAAGGCACAGGGGGGTCCTTTC. It is translated as CSARDKAQGGPF. The chain couples TRBV20-1 to TRBJ1-2; 8 positions agree with TRBD1. The CDR3 covers 12 residues. Germline V gives CDR1 DFQATT, CDR2 SNEGSKA (reference sequence).

This clonotype was observed a few times. The rearrangement uses TRBV7-2 and TRBJ2-7; 10 bases line up with TRBD1. Losses at the gene ends were 10 bases for V and 3 bases for J; bases not matched to a gene: 9. This CDR3 is 14 amino acids long. Per the germline V gene, CDR1 is SGHTA and CDR2 is FQGNSA. CDR3 sequence (DNA): TGTGCCATCGGAAGGGACAGGGGCGACTACGAGCAGTACTTC. This sequence encodes CAIGRDRGDYEQYF.

This chain uses TRBV12-3 or TRBV12-4 with TRBJ2-7; 11 nucleotides agree with TRBD1. J lost 7 bases, V lost 3 bases, and 8 bases had no gene match. CDR3 size: 15 residues. CDR3 bases: TGTGCCAGCAGTTTGGGCGGGACAGGGGGTTGGGAGCAGTACTTC. Protein: CASSLGGTGGWEQYF.

In this sample, this clonotype turned up a few times. The chain links TRBV12-2 to TRBJ2-7. TRBV12-2 is classified as a pseudogene. This CDR3 spans 13 amino acids. The DNA of the CDR3 is TGTGCAAGTCGCTCCGTGTTGGGCTGCGAGCAGTACTTC. Its translation: CASRSVLGCEQYF.

This clonotype occurred a few times. DNA of the CDR3: TGTGCCAGCAGCTTAGAGATAGGGGGGTCGGTTGGCTACACCTTC. This sequence encodes CASSLEIGGSVGYTF. J is TRBJ1-2 and V is TRBV7-9; a possible D gene is TRBD1 (6 bases). This CDR3 spans 15 amino acids. Trimming pared 1 base from V and 7 bases from J, leaving 16 bases between. Germline V gene lookup returns CDR1 SEHNR and CDR2 FQNEAQ (reference sequence).

This clonotype has more than one count but fewer than ten. The J gene is TRBJ1-5, the V gene TRBV28; D gene uncertain. Trimming took off 11 bases at V and 3 bases at J, with 14 bases between the two ends. The CDR3 sequence is 13 residues long. Germline V gene sequence: CDR1 MDHEN, CDR2 SYDVKM. This CDR3 is CAAVGGFNQPQHF. CDR3 sequence (DNA): TGTGCCGCCGTAGGAGGGTTCAATCAGCCCCAGCATTTT.

The chain uses TRBV19 and TRBJ2-5; 8 bases match TRBD2. Germline V gene data show CDR1 as LNHDA and CDR2 as SQIVND (reference sequence). This CDR3 has 16 residues. V shed 6 bases, J shed 5 bases, and the junction held 14 bases outside the gene matches. The CDR3 DNA follows: TGTGCCAGTAGCGGTGGACTAGCAGAGAGAGGGGAGACCCAGTACTTC. Its protein product is CASSGGLAERGETQYF.

Only a few counts were recorded for this clonotype. The rearrangement links TRBV12-3 or TRBV12-4 to TRBJ2-7; TRBD2 agrees at 14 bases. V lost 6 bases to trimming and J lost 9 bases; unmatched junction nucleotides: 7. This CDR3 has 14 residues. This chain's CDR3 is CASRSGLAGVLQYF. As DNA, the CDR3 is TGTGCCAGCAGATCGGGACTAGCGGGGGTCTTGCAGTACTTC.

This chain uses TRBV11-2 with TRBJ2-7; tentatively, D is TRBD2 (6 bases). The J call may be mistaken, given a closer DNA end match to TRBJ2-5. CDR3 length: 14 residues. Germline CDR1 and CDR2: SGHAT and FQNNGV. The CDR3, as DNA: TGTGCCAGCAGCTTATGGCGGGGTGGAGAGACCCAGTACTTC. It encodes CASSLWRGGETQYF.